The 27 T cell receptor beta chains reported below all come from one sample, sequenced in a study of blood T cell repertoires in COVID-19. The method was immunoSEQ multiplex PCR; TCRdb's version includes in-frame clones alone and lacks a portion of them. This sample has 200,000 to 250,000 clones, with roughly 82% found just once. Sequenced: peripheral blood. All receptors derive from a human donor in a cohort sampled during active COVID-19.

This clone was observed a handful of times. CDR3 coding DNA: TGTGCCAGCAGAGTCAGGGCCAGCGAGCAGTACTTC. Translated, it gives CASRVRASEQYF. The rearrangement links TRBV27 to TRBJ2-7; TRBD1 might be the D (5 bases). This CDR3 is built from 12 residues. V lost 6 bases to trimming and J lost 6 bases, with 12 bases between them. The germline gives CDR1 MNHEY, CDR2 SMNVEV (reference sequence).

The CDR3 sequence is CASSGAGTGTQYF. DNA of the CDR3: TGTGCCAGCAGTGGGGCCGGGACAGGGACGCAGTATTTT. The chain links TRBV6-2 or TRBV6-3 to TRBJ2-3; 9 bases agree with TRBD1. This CDR3 contains 13 residues. Germline V CDR1 and CDR2: MNHEY, SVGEGT. V trimming: 5 bases; J trimming: 9 bases; junction bases outside the gene matches: 6.

This chain's CDR3 is CATSDSRRGVGNQPQHF. In DNA form, the CDR3 reads TGTGCCACCAGTGATTCCCGCCGCGGGGTCGGGAATCAGCCCCAGCATTTT. The chain uses TRBV24-1 and TRBJ1-5; D not resolved. Germline CDR1 and CDR2: KGHDR and SFDVKD. CDR3 length: 17 residues. The V end lost 2 bases, the J end lost 4 bases, and 17 bases lay between the germline ends.

The V gene is TRBV21-1, the J gene TRBJ1-5; the table names TRBD1, a call not compared with the DNA. TRBV21-1 is recorded as a pseudogene. CDR3 length equals 14 residues. The CDR3 region is CASILRQGGQPQHF. Here the CDR3 DNA reads TGTGCCAGCATCCTAAGACAGGGGGGTCAGCCCCAGCATTTT.

The chain couples TRBV5-1 to TRBJ2-1; 7 bases match TRBD1. Germline CDR1 SGHRS, CDR2 YFSETQ. Trimming removed 1 base from V and 12 bases from J; junction bases left unmatched: 25. This CDR3 contains 19 residues. CDR3: CASSLLTGNRLGNPVGQFF. For the CDR3, the DNA is TGCGCCAGCAGCTTGTTGACAGGGAACCGGCTTGGTAATCCGGTCGGGCAGTTCTTC.

The V gene is TRBV10-3, the J gene TRBJ2-1; D may be TRBD2 (6 bases). V lost 6 bases to trimming and J lost 5 bases, with 14 bases between them. Looked up from germline, CDR1 is ENHRY and CDR2 is SYGVKD. This CDR3 is 14 amino acids long. As DNA, the CDR3 is TGTGCCATCAGCCCGGGACTTCGCGACAATGAGCAGTTCTTC. It codes for CAISPGLRDNEQFF.

This clone has a single count. This chain connects TRBV5-1 to TRBJ2-3; maybe TRBD2 (6 bases). The germline gives CDR1 SGHRS, CDR2 YFSETQ. V was trimmed by 0 bases and J by 6 bases, leaving 14 bases between them. The CDR3 contains 15 residues. The CDR3 region is CASSLGRESVDTQYF. CDR3 coding DNA: TGCGCCAGCAGCTTGGGTCGGGAGTCCGTGGATACGCAGTATTTT.

The gene calls are TRBV14 and TRBJ2-3, with 7 bases identical to TRBD1. Germline-derived CDR1 and CDR2 are SGHDN and FVKESK. CDR3 length: 17 residues. V lost 0 bases to trimming and J lost 1 base; unmatched junction nucleotides: 7. This chain's CDR3 is CASSQDRGGPRTDTQYF. The CDR3 DNA reads as TGTGCCAGCAGCCAAGACCGAGGGGGCCCTCGCACAGATACGCAGTATTTT.

The genes are TRBV7-2 and TRBJ2-7; perhaps TRBD2 as D (5 bases). V dropped 1 base and J dropped 1 base, with 11 bases sitting between them. CDR1 SGHTA and CDR2 FQGNSA come from the germline V gene. The CDR3 spans 15 residues. The CDR3 nucleotides read TGTGCCAGCAGCTTAGAGAGCGGAAATTCCTACGAGCAGTACTTC. This encodes CASSLESGNSYEQYF.

This sequence joins TRBV5-1 and TRBJ1-1, with TRBD1 identical over 8 bases. The CDR3 has 15 residues. CDR1 and CDR2 (germline): SGHRS, YFSETQ. The V and J ends lost 4 bases and 2 bases, in that order; junction bases with no gene match: 7. DNA for the CDR3: TGCGCCAGCAGCCACAGGACAGGGATTAACACTGAAGCTTTCTTT. Translation gives CASSHRTGINTEAFF.

The rearrangement uses TRBV19 and TRBJ1-5, with 7 bases that match TRBD1. CDR1 and CDR2 (germline): LNHDA, SQIVND (reference sequence). V was clipped by 6 bases and J by 10 bases; unmatched bases: 15. The CDR3 contains 15 residues. This CDR3 reads CASRNPWDRRNPQHF. The CDR3 DNA reads as TGTGCCAGTAGAAACCCCTGGGACAGAAGAAATCCCCAGCATTTT.

J is TRBJ1-2 and V is TRBV28; 7 bases are shared with TRBD1. Germline CDR1 MDHEN, CDR2 SYDVKM. The CDR3 length is 15 residues. V dropped 5 bases and J dropped 4; count of bases not matched to a gene: 10. The CDR3, as DNA: TGTGCCAGCAGTCCCGGGACAGAGGGCGGCTATGGCTACACCTTC. Protein: CASSPGTEGGYGYTF.

The V call is TRBV7-9, the J call TRBJ2-3, with unresolved D. Germline V lookup: CDR1 SEHNR, CDR2 FQNEAQ (reference sequence). The germline V and J ends were trimmed by 2 bases and 2 bases, with 8 bases remaining between them. The CDR3 loop spans 14 amino acids. The DNA for the CDR3 is TGTGCCAGCAGCTTATCCCAATCCACAGATACGCAGTATTTT. It yields the protein CASSLSQSTDTQYF.

Turning to this clone: One end of the junction is discordant with germline, which a read error may explain. This chain connects TRBV6-6 to TRBJ1-2; D remains ambiguous. Germline CDR1 is MNHNY and CDR2 is SVGAGI (reference sequence). The CDR3 length is 8 residues. The CDR3 nucleotides are TGTGCCAGCACTTTTCGGGGCTTC. Its protein product is CASTFRGF.

The genes are TRBV19 and TRBJ1-5; D possibly corresponds to TRBD1 (5 bases). V gave up 0 bases and J gave up 2 bases, with 8 bases separating them. The CDR3 is 15 amino acids. CDR1 is LNHDA, CDR2 SQIVND, per germline (reference sequence). CDR3 bases: TGTGCCAGTAGTATAGACGGGGGGGGCAATCAGCCCCAGCATTTT. Its protein is CASSIDGGGNQPQHF. The full variable domain, with the rest looked up from reference TRBV19 and TRBJ1-5, is DGGITQSPKYLFRKEGQNVTLSCEQNLNHDAMYWYRQDPGQGLRLIYYSQIVNDFQKGDIAEGYSVSREKKESFPLTVTSAQKNPTAFYLCASSIDGGGNQPQHFGDGTRLSIL.

The gene calls are TRBV5-1 and TRBJ2-5, with D possibly TRBD2 on 5 matching bases. Germline values: CDR1 SGHRS, CDR2 YFSETQ. The CDR3 loop spans 17 amino acids. The V gene lost 3 bases and the J gene lost 5 bases, with 23 bases spanning the gap. The CDR3 sequence is CASSWQLDIGRSETQYF. For the CDR3, the DNA is TGCGCCAGCAGCTGGCAACTAGACATTGGAAGGTCGGAGACCCAGTACTTC.

The V and J genes are TRBV27 and TRBJ1-1, with 7 bases that match TRBD1. The CDR3 totals 14 residues. V was pared by 5 bases and J by 1 base, with 4 bases of the junction left unmatched. Per germline, CDR1 MNHEY and CDR2 SMNVEV (reference sequence). The DNA for the CDR3 is TGTGCCAGCAGTACCCGGACAGGGAACACTGAAGCTTTCTTT. Protein sequence: CASSTRTGNTEAFF.

The chain recombines TRBV7-9 with TRBJ1-1, with no clear D. CDR3 size: 13 residues. Germline V CDR1 and CDR2: SEHNR, FQNEAQ (reference sequence). V lost 4 bases and J lost 8, with 14 bases in between. CDR3 sequence (DNA): TGTGCCAGCAGCTCTAAGATGAGCTCCGAAGCTTTCTTT. Its translation: CASSSKMSSEAFF.

The rearrangement joins TRBV29-1 to TRBJ2-7; 8 bases agree with TRBD2. The germline gives CDR1 SQVTM, CDR2 ANQGSEA. The CDR3 runs 14 residues. V dropped 6 bases and J dropped 3; count of bases not matched to a gene: 10. CDR3 in DNA: TGCAGCGTCAAACTAGCGGCCAAGTACTACGAGCAGTACTTC. This sequence encodes CSVKLAAKYYEQYF.

This clone was observed a few times. The chain has TRBV15 and TRBJ2-7; 7 positions match TRBD2. CDR3 length: 15 amino acids. Germline-derived CDR1 and CDR2 are LNHNV and YYDKDF (reference sequence). V lost 0 bases to trimming and J lost 5 bases; unmatched junction nucleotides: 7. CDR3 sequence reads: CATSRDPGTTHEQYF. The CDR3 bases are TGTGCCACCAGCAGAGATCCCGGGACTACCCACGAGCAGTACTTC.

This chain links TRBV24-1 with TRBJ1-4; weak D call: TRBD1 (5 bases). The CDR3 has 18 residues. Germline V gene data show CDR1 as KGHDR and CDR2 as SFDVKD. Trimming took 1 base from V and 0 from J, leaving 14 bases between them. The chain's CDR3 is CATSDFQGRGSTNEKLFF. Here the CDR3 DNA reads TGTGCCACCAGTGATTTCCAGGGCCGGGGGTCAACTAATGAAAAACTGTTTTTT.

The chain recombines TRBV19 with TRBJ2-7, with 12 bases fitting TRBD2. Trimming at V came to 4 bases and at J to 6 bases, leaving 4 bases not matched to a gene. The CDR3 is 14 amino acids. Germline V lookup: CDR1 LNHDA, CDR2 SQIVND (reference sequence). The CDR3 loop reads CASSTSGRAGEQYF. The CDR3 coding sequence is TGTGCCAGTAGTACTAGCGGGAGGGCCGGCGAGCAGTACTTC.

The V gene is TRBV3-1 (or the pseudogene TRBV3-2), the J gene TRBJ2-2, with 11 bases aligning to TRBD2. Trimming cost V 6 bases and J 6 bases; bases outside gene matches: 6. The CDR3 has 15 residues. Germline loops: CDR1 LGHDT, CDR2 YNNKEL (reference sequence). The chain's CDR3 is CASSTTSGMAGELFF. The CDR3 coding sequence is TGTGCCAGCAGTACGACTAGCGGGATGGCCGGGGAGCTGTTTTTT.

A few counts support this clone. The chain recombines TRBV7-9 with TRBJ2-6, with D uncertain. CDR1 is SEHNR and CDR2 is FQNEAQ in the germline V gene (reference sequence). The CDR3 has 15 amino acids. V lost 3 bases and J 0 bases, leaving 6 bases between the germline ends. In DNA form, the CDR3 reads TGTGCCAGCAGCTTCTCTAGCTCTGGGGCCAACGTCCTGACTTTC. Its translation is CASSFSSSGANVLTF.

The V and J genes are TRBV5-8 and TRBJ2-5; 7 positions match TRBD1. The V gene's germline CDR1 is SGHTS and CDR2 YDEGEE. This CDR3 is 14 amino acids long. J lost 3 bases, V lost 4 bases, and 6 bases had no gene match. CDR3 sequence (DNA): TGTGCCAGCAGCCCTTGGGGACAGAAAGAGACCCAGTACTTC. Its protein product is CASSPWGQKETQYF.

The chain joins TRBV7-2 to TRBJ2-7; D unclear. V dropped 2 bases and J dropped 2 bases, with 7 bases sitting between them. Germline V lookup: CDR1 SGHTA, CDR2 FQGNSA. The CDR3 is made up of 13 amino acids. The CDR3 nucleotides read TGTGCCAGCAGCTTATGGAGCGCCTACGAGCAGTACTTC. Amino acids: CASSLWSAYEQYF.

The V call is TRBV4-2, the J call TRBJ2-5; 7 bases match TRBD2. The CDR3 is 18 residues long. V shed 0 bases and J 2 bases; nucleotides not matched to a gene: 12. The germline V gene has CDR1 LGHNA and CDR2 YNFKEQ. This CDR3 reads CASSQDRRAGKLQETQYF. In DNA form, the CDR3 reads TGTGCCAGCAGCCAAGATAGGCGAGCGGGGAAACTACAAGAGACCCAGTACTTC.